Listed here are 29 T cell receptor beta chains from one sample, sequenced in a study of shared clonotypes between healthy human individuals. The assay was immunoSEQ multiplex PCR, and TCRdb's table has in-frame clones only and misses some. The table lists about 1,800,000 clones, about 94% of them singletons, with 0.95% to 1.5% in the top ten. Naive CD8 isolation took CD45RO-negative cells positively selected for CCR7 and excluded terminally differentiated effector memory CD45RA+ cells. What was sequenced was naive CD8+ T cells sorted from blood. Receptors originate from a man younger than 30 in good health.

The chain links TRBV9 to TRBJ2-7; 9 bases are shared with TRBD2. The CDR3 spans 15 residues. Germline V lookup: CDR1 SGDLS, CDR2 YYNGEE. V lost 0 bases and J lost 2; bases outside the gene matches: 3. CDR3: CASSVEASGAYEQYF. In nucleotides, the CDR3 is TGTGCCAGCAGCGTAGAGGCTAGCGGGGCCTACGAGCAGTACTTC.

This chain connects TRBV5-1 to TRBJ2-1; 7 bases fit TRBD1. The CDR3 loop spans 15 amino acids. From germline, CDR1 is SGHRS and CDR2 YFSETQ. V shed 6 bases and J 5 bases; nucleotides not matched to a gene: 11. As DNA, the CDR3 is TGCGCCAGCAAAGCGACCCGGACAGGCCACAATGAGCAGTTCTTC. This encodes CASKATRTGHNEQFF.

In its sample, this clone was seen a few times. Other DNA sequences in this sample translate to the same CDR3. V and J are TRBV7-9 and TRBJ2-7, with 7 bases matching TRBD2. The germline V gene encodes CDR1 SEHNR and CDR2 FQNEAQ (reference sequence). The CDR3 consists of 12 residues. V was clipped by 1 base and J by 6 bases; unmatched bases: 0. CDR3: CASSLGEGEQYF. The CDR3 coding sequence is TGTGCCAGCAGCTTAGGGGAGGGCGAGCAGTACTTC.

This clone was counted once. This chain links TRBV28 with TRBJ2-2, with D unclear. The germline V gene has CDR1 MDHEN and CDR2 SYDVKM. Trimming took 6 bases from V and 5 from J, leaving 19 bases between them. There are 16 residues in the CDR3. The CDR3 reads CASSPVGLEGTGELFF. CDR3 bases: TGTGCCAGCAGCCCAGTGGGCCTCGAAGGAACCGGGGAGCTGTTTTTT.

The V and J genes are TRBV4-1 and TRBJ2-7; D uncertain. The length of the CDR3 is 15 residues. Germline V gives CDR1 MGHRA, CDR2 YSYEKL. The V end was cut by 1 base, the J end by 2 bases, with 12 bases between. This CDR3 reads CASSQAATAPYEQYF. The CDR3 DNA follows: TGCGCCAGCAGCCAAGCGGCGACGGCACCCTACGAGCAGTACTTC.

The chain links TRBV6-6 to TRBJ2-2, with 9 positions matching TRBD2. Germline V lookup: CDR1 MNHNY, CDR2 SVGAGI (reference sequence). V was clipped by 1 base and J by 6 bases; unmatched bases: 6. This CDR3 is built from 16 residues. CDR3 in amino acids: CASSYYAGGPAGELFF. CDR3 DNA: TGTGCCAGCAGTTACTACGCGGGGGGGCCGGCCGGGGAGCTGTTTTTT.

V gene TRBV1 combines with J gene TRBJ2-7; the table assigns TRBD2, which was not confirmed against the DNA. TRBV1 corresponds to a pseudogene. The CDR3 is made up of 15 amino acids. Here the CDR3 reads CTSSPTSGRSGEQYF. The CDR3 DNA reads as TGCACCAGCAGCCCGACTAGCGGGAGGTCTGGCGAGCAGTACTTC.

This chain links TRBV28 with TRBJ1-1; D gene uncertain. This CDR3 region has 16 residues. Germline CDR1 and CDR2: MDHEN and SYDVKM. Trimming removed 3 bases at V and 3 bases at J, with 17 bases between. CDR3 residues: CASSFRQVNSHTEAFF. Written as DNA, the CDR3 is TGTGCCAGCAGTTTCCGCCAGGTGAATTCACACACTGAAGCTTTCTTT.

The CDR3 DNA reads as TGTGCCACCAGCAGAGATGAACCCACGATGGCCGAGCAGTACTTC. Protein sequence: CATSRDEPTMAEQYF. The chain combines TRBV15 with TRBJ2-7, with D uncertain. V dropped 0 bases and J dropped 6 bases, with 15 bases sitting between them. Germline CDR1 and CDR2: LNHNV and YYDKDF (reference sequence). The CDR3 totals 15 residues.

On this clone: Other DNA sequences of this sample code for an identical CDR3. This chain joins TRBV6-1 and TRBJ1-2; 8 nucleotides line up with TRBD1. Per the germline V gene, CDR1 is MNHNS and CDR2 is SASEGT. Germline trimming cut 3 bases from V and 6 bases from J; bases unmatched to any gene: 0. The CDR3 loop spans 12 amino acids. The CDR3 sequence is CASSDRGHGYTF. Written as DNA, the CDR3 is TGTGCCAGCAGTGACAGGGGGCATGGCTACACCTTC.

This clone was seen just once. CDR3 sequence reads: CASSEERAGAGYGYTF. The CDR3 DNA follows: TGTGCCAGCAGTGAAGAGAGGGCAGGGGCGGGCTATGGCTACACCTTC. This rearrangement joins TRBV6-1 to TRBJ1-2; TRBD1 is a possible D gene (6 bases). The V end lost 1 base, the J end lost 4 bases, and 16 bases lay between the germline ends. The CDR3 contains 16 residues. Germline CDR1 MNHNS, CDR2 SASEGT.

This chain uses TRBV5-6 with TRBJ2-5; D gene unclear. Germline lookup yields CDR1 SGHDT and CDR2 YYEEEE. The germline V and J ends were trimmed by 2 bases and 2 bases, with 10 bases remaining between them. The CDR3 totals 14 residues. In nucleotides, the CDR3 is TGTGCCAGCAGCTTCCCAGAAACGCAAGAGACCCAGTACTTC. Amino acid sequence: CASSFPETQETQYF. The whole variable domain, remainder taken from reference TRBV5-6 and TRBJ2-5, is DAGVTQSPTHLIKTRGQQVTLRCSPKSGHDTVSWYQQALGQGPQFIFQYYEEEERQRGNFPDRFSGHQFPNYSSELNVNALLLGDSALYLCASSFPETQETQYFGPGTRLLVL.

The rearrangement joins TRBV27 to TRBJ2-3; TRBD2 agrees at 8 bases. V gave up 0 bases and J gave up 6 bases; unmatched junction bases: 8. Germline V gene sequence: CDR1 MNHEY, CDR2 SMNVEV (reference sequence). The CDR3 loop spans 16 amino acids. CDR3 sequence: CASSLSTSGLLDTQYF. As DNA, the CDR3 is TGTGCCAGCAGTTTATCCACTAGCGGACTTCTTGATACGCAGTATTTT.

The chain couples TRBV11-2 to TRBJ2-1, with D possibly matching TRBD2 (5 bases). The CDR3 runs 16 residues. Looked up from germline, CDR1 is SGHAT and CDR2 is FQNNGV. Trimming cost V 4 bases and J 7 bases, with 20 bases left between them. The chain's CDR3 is CASSSILDGGTNEQFF. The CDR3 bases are TGTGCCAGCAGCTCAATCTTAGATGGAGGCACTAATGAGCAGTTCTTC.

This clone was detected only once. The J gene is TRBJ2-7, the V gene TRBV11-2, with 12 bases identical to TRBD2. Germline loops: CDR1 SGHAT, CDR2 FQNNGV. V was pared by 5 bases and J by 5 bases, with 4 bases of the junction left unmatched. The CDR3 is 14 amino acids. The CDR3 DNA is TGTGCCAGCAGCCGGACTAGCGGGAACCACGAGCAGTACTTC. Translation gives CASSRTSGNHEQYF.

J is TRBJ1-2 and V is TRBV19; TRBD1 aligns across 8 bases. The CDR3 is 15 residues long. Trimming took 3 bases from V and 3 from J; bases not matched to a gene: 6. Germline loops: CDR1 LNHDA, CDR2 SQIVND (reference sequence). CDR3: CASSMDREEDYGYTF. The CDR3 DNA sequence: TGTGCCAGTAGTATGGACAGGGAAGAAGACTATGGCTACACCTTC.

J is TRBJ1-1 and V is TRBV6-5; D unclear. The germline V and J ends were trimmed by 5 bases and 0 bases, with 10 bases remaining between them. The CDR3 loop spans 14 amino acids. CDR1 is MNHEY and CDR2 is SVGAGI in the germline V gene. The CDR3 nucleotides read TGTGCCAGCAGTAGCGACGGGGTGAACACTGAAGCTTTCTTT. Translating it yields CASSSDGVNTEAFF.

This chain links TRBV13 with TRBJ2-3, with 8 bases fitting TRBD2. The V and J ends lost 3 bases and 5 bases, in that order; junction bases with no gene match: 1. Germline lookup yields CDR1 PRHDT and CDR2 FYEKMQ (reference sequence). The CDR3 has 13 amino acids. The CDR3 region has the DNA TGTGCCAGCAGCTTTAGCGGGAAAGATACGCAGTATTTT. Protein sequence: CASSFSGKDTQYF.

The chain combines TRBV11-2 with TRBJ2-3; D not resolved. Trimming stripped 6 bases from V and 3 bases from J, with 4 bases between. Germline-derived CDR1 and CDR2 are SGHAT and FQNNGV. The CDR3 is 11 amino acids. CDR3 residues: CASSETDTQYF. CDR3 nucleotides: TGTGCCAGCAGTGAGACAGATACGCAGTATTTT.

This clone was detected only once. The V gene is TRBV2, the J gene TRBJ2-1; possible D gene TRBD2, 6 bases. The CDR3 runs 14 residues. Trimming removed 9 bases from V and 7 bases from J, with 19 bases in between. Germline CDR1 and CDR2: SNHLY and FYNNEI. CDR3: CARGTGLLINEQFF. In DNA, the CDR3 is TGTGCCAGAGGGACGGGACTCCTAATAAATGAGCAGTTCTTC. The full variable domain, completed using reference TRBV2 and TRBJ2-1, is EPEVTQTPSHQVTQMGQEVILRCVPISNHLYFYWYRQILGQKVEFLVSFYNNEISEKSEIFDDQFSVERPDGSNFTLKIRSTKLEDSAMYFCARGTGLLINEQFFGPGTRLTVL.

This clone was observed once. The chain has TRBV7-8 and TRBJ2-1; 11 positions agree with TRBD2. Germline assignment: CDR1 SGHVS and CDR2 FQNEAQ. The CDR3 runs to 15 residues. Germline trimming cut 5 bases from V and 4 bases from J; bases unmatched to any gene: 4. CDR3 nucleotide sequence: TGTGCCAGCAGCGGTCTAGCGGGAGGATACAATGAGCAGTTCTTC. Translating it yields CASSGLAGGYNEQFF.

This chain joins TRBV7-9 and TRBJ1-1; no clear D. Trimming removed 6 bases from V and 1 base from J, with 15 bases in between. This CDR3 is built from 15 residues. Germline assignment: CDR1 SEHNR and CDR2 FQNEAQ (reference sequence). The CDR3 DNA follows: TGTGCCAGCAGACGAGCCGGGGTCCAGAACACTGAAGCTTTCTTT. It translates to CASRRAGVQNTEAFF.

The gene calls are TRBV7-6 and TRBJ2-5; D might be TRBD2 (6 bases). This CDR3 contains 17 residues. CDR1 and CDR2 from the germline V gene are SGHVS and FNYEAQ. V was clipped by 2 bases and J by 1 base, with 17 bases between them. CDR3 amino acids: CASSLNVPRRGQETQYF. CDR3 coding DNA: TGTGCCAGCAGCTTAAATGTGCCCAGGCGGGGCCAAGAGACCCAGTACTTC.

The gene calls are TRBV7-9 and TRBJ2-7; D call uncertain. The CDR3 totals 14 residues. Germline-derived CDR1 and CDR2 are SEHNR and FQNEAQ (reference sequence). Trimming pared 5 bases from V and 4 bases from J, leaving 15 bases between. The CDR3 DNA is TGTGCCAGCAGCCTTAGTCTTCTCGGGTACGAGCAGTACTTC. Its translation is CASSLSLLGYEQYF.

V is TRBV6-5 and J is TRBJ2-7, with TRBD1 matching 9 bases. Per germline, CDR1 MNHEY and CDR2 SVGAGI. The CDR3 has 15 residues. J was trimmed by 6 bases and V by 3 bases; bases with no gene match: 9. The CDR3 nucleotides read TGTGCCAGCAGTTATACCGGGACAGGGCGTCCCGAGCAGTACTTC. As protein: CASSYTGTGRPEQYF.

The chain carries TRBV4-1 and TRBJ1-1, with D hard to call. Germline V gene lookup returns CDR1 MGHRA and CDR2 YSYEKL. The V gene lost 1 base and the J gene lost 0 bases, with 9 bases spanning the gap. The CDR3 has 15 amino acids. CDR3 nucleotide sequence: TGCGCCAGCAGCCAAGTTGTCAGCATGAACACTGAAGCTTTCTTT. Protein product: CASSQVVSMNTEAFF.

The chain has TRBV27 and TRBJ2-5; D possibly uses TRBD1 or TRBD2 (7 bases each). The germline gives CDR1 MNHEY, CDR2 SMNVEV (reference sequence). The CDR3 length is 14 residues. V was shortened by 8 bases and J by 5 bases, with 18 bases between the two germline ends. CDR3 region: CASSPGGEHETQYF. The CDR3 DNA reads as TGTGCCAGCTCACCAGGGGGGGAACACGAGACCCAGTACTTC.

The CDR3 loop is CASTATGTSVLETQYF. The DNA of the CDR3 is TGCGCCAGCACTGCTACTGGGACCTCGGTGCTAGAGACCCAGTACTTC. The V call is TRBV5-1, the J call TRBJ2-5; D may correspond to TRBD1 or TRBD2 (5 bases each). CDR1 is SGHRS, CDR2 YFSETQ, per germline. This CDR3 comprises 16 residues. V gave up 6 bases and J gave up 4 bases, with 22 bases separating them.

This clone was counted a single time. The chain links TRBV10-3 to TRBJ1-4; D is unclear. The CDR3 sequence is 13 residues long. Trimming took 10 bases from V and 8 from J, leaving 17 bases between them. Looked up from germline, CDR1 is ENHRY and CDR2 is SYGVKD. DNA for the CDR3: TGTGCCACCAACTCCGATCTTGGAGAAAAACTGTTTTTT. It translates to CATNSDLGEKLFF.